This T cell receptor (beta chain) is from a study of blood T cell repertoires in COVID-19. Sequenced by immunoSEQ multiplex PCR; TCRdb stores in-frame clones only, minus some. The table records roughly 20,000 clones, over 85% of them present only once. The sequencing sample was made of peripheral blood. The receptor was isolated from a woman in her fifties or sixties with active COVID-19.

The CDR3 coding sequence is TGTGCCAGTAGTATCGCGGGGCAAGGCTACACCTTC. Its translation is CASSIAGQGYTF. The chain uses TRBV19 and TRBJ1-2; D may be TRBD1 (5 bases). V dropped 3 bases and J dropped 8 bases, with 10 bases sitting between them. Looked up from germline, CDR1 is LNHDA and CDR2 is SQIVND (reference sequence). This CDR3 region has 12 residues.